The clone carrying this TCR beta chain has just a few counts. The data were taken from a study of T-cell memory formation after mild COVID-19. CDR1 is LNHDA and CDR2 is SQIVND in the germline V gene (reference sequence). The CDR3 totals 14 residues. V was trimmed by 5 bases and J by 0 bases, leaving 8 bases between them. TCRdb processed the 5' RACE reads anew with MiXCR; each CDR3 protein has one entry. The sample shows under 550,000 distinct CDR3 sequences, under 20% of them seen only once. Sequencing was done on a sample of PBMCs or a T cell subset sorted from them (not recorded which). This chain joins TRBV19 and TRBJ1-5; D gene uncertain. The TCR sequence derives from a man between 18 and 35 years old who had mild COVID-19 (a few samples of this study predate the infection). Cell type and time point are not known. CDR3 DNA sequence: TGTGCCAGTAGTCGCGGCGGTAGCAATCAGCCCCAGCATTTT. Translating gives CASSRGGSNQPQHF.